The next 9 T cell receptor beta chains were all read from a single sample in a study of blood T cell repertoires in COVID-19. The assay was immunoSEQ multiplex PCR, and TCRdb's table has in-frame clones only and misses some. This sample carries under 85,000 clones, 65% to 90% of them seen once, and the ten largest clones take about 2.9%. The sequenced sample was peripheral blood. The source is an elderly man with acute or convalescent COVID-19.

This chain joins TRBV5-6 and TRBJ1-2; TRBD1 matches 7 bases. Germline assignment: CDR1 SGHDT and CDR2 YYEEEE. The CDR3 sequence is 16 residues long. Trimming cost V 5 bases and J 2 bases; bases outside gene matches: 12. Here the CDR3 DNA reads TGTGCCAGCAGATTAGCTTGGGGACAGATGAACTATGGCTACACCTTC. As protein: CASRLAWGQMNYGYTF.

The rearrangement joins TRBV24-1 to TRBJ1-3, with D uncertain. V was clipped by 4 bases and J by 0 bases, with 12 bases between them. Germline-derived CDR1 and CDR2 are KGHDR and SFDVKD. The CDR3 contains 16 residues. CDR3 DNA: TGTGCCACCAGTGACGGCAGGCTTAGCTCTGGAAACACCATATATTTT. It translates to CATSDGRLSSGNTIYF.

The chain joins TRBV7-2 to TRBJ1-2; TRBD1 agrees at 7 bases. This CDR3 is built from 16 residues. V shed 2 bases and J 4 bases; nucleotides not matched to a gene: 10. Germline CDR1 SGHTA, CDR2 FQGNSA. CDR3 in DNA: TGTGCCAGCAGCTTAATTGGCAGGGGGTGGGCCTATGGCTACACCTTC. This gives the protein CASSLIGRGWAYGYTF.

V and J are TRBV5-1 and TRBJ1-1; D not certain. This CDR3 region has 14 residues. The V gene's germline CDR1 is SGHRS and CDR2 YFSETQ. V shed 4 bases and J shed 1 base, with 11 bases lying between them. The CDR3 coding sequence is TGCGCCAGCAGCCACCCCCGAGGGAACACTGAAGCTTTCTTT. Its translation: CASSHPRGNTEAFF.

J is TRBJ1-1 and V is TRBV5-1; D gene unclear. The CDR3 consists of 15 residues. CDR1 is SGHRS, CDR2 YFSETQ, per germline. V was shortened by 4 bases and J by 4 bases, with 17 bases between the two germline ends. The CDR3 DNA follows: TGCGCCAGCAGCCGAATGGCTAGTACATCCACTGAAGCTTTCTTT. Translated, it gives CASSRMASTSTEAFF.

The chain uses TRBV7-9 and TRBJ1-2; D perhaps matches TRBD1 (5 bases). The CDR3 consists of 15 residues. Germline V gene sequence: CDR1 SEHNR, CDR2 FQNEAQ (reference sequence). V was shortened by 3 bases and J by 4 bases, with 15 bases between the two germline ends. CDR3 residues: CASSFRAPTLYGYTF. The DNA of the CDR3 is TGTGCCAGCAGCTTCAGGGCTCCGACTCTCTATGGCTACACCTTC. Using reference TRBV7-9 and TRBJ1-2 for the parts outside the CDR3, the full variable domain is DTGVSQNPRHKITKRGQNVTFRCDPISEHNRLYWYRQTLGQGPEFLTYFQNEAQLEKSRLLSDRFSAERPKGSFSTLEIQRTEQGDSAMYLCASSFRAPTLYGYTFGSGTRLTVV.

This clone was seen only a few times. This rearrangement joins TRBV9 to TRBJ1-2; the D is unclear. The V gene lost 1 base and the J gene lost 6 bases, with 13 bases spanning the gap. CDR1 is SGDLS and CDR2 is YYNGEE in the germline V gene. CDR3 size: 14 residues. CDR3 sequence (DNA): TGTGCCAGCAGCGTACTCAGGCGTCAAGATGGCTACACCTTC. Its protein product is CASSVLRRQDGYTF.

J is TRBJ2-1 and V is TRBV7-2; TRBD2 is a possible D gene (6 bases). The CDR3 spans 14 residues. Trimming cost V 8 bases and J 4 bases, with 15 bases left between them. The germline V gene has CDR1 SGHTA and CDR2 FQGNSA. The CDR3 sequence: CASGPGSRYNEQFF. The DNA for the CDR3 is TGTGCCAGCGGGCCCGGGAGTAGGTACAATGAGCAGTTCTTC. The entire variable domain, with the rest obtained from reference TRBV7-2 and TRBJ2-1, is as follows: GAGVSQSPSNKVTEKGKDVELRCDPISGHTALYWYRQSLGQGLEFLIYFQGNSAPDKSGLPSDRFSAERTGGSVSTLTIQRTQQEDSAVYLCASGPGSRYNEQFFGPGTRLTVL.

The V call is TRBV13, the J call TRBJ2-5; 9 positions agree with TRBD2. The CDR3 totals 17 residues. Per germline, CDR1 PRHDT and CDR2 FYEKMQ (reference sequence). V shed 5 bases and J 4 bases; nucleotides not matched to a gene: 14. This CDR3 is CASSAAGPGLAGETQYF. In nucleotides, the CDR3 is TGTGCCAGCAGCGCAGCCGGACCGGGACTAGCTGGAGAGACCCAGTACTTC.